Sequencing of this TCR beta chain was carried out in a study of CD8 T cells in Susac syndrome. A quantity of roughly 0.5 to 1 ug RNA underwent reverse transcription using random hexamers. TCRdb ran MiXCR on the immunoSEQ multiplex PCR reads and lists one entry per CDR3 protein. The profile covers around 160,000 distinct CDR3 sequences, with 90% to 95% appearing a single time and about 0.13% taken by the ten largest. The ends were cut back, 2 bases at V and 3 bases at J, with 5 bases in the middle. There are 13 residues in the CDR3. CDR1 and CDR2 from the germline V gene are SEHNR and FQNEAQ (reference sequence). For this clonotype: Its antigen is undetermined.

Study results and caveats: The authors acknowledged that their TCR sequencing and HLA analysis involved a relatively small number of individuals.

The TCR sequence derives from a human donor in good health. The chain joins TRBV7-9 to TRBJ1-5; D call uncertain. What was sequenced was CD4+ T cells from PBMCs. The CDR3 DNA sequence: TGTGCCAGCAGCTTAACTCTCAATCAGCCCCAGCATTTT. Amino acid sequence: CASSLTLNQPQHF.